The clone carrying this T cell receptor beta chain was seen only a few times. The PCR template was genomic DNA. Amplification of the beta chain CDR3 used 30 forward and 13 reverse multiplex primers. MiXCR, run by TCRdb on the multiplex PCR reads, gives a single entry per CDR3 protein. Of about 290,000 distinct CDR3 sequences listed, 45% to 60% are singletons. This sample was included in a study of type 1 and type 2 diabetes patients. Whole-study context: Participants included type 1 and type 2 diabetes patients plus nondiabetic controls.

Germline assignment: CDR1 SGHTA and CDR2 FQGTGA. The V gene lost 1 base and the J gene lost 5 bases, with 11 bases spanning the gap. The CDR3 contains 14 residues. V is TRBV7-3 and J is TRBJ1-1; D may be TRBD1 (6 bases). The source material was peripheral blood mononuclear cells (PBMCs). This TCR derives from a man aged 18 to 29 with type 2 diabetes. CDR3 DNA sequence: TGTGCCAGCAGCTTAAGTGGGACACCAACTGAAGCTTTCTTT. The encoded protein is CASSLSGTPTEAFF. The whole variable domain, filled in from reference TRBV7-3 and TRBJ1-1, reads GAGVSQTPSNKVTEKGKYVELRCDPISGHTALYWYRQSLGQGPEFLIYFQGTGAADDSGLPNDRFFAVRPEGSVSTLKIQRTERGDSAVYLCASSLSGTPTEAFFGQGTRLTVV.